This T cell receptor (beta chain) was sequenced in a study of immune evolution from preneoplasia to lung adenocarcinoma. Findings and caveats of the study: From normal lung to invasive adenocarcinoma, top clone frequencies appeared to decrease.

Histologic diagnosis was independently verified by two lung pathologists. Notes on this clone: Its antigen is not identified.

CDR1 is SGHTA and CDR2 is FQGNSA in the germline V gene. J lost 4 bases, V lost 6 bases, and 9 bases had no gene match. The CDR3 covers 14 residues. The repertoire was sequenced with immunoSEQ multiplex PCR; TCRdb's copy has only in-frame clones and lacks some. Of approximately 2,000 clones detected, over 75% appear once; the ten largest clones hold about 8.1%. The rearrangement uses TRBV7-2 and TRBJ2-7; 7 bases line up with TRBD2. The sequenced sample consisted of FFPE adjacent normal lung tissue. This sequence originates from a person aged 70 to 79 with lung adenocarcinoma. For the CDR3, the DNA is TGTGCCAGCAGTCAGGGACTAATTCCATACGAGCAGTACTTC. Translating it yields CASSQGLIPYEQYF.